This T cell receptor (beta chain) was captured in a study of shared clonotypes between healthy human individuals. Overall study context: Researchers assigned three CD4 naive, three CD4 memory, two CD8 naive and one CD8 memory plate to each donor. General study results and limits: What limited the represented genetic and exposure-history diversity was the small number of donors. Investigators expected sequencing depth to affect clonotype sharing among donors.

J lost 4 bases, V lost 0 bases, and 8 bases had no gene match. The CDR3 length is 16 residues. Germline V lookup: CDR1 KGHSH, CDR2 LQKENI. Measured with immunoSEQ multiplex PCR; TCRdb has only the in-frame clones, and not every one. The sample yields about 2.4 million clones, under 95% seen once. Turning to this clone: Its antigen is unknown.

The clonotype originates from a man younger than 30 in good health. Some clones in this sample may be carry-over from other donors' samples. The sequencing input was naive CD4+ T cells from PBMCs. Regarding subset: CD45RA+ positively selected. This chain links TRBV18 with TRBJ2-7; 8 nucleotides align to TRBD2. The DNA for the CDR3 is TGTGCCAGCTCACCACCGGAAGGAAGCGGGAGATACGAGCAGTACTTC. Encoded protein: CASSPPEGSGRYEQYF.